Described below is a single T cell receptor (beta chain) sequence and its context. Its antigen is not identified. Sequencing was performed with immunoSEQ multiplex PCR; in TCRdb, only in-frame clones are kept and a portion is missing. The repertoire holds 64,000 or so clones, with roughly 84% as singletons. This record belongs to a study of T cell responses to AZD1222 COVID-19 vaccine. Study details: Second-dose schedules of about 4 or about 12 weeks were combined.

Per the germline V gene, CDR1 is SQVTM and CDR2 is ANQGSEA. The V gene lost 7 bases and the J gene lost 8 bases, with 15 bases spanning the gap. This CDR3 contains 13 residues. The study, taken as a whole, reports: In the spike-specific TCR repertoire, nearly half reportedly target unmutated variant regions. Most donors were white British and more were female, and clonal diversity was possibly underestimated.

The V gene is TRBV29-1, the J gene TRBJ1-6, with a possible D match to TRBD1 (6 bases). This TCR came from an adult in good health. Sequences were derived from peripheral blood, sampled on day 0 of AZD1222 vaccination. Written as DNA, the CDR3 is TGCAGCGCCCGGCTCAGGGGTGATTCACCCCTCCACTTT. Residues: CSARLRGDSPLHF.